These T cell receptor beta chains were read from a single sample in a study of cytomegalovirus exposure and HLA in healthy donors. Profiled with immunoSEQ multiplex PCR; TCRdb holds only in-frame clones, not every one. The sample has 130,000 or so clones; 84% are singletons. The sample taken for sequencing was PBMCs. The receptors were sampled from a woman younger than 30 in good health and CMV-seropositive. CDR3s include the opening cysteine and the closing phenylalanine or tryptophan. D genes are given only for firm matches. Size is omitted from some rows. Given values are once, few, many or a class for expanded clones.

size: -
J: TRBJ2-1
V: TRBV29-1
D: -
DNA: TGCAGCGTTGATCAGGCCTACAATGAGCAGTTCTTC
CDR3: CSVDQAYNEQFF

size: -
J: TRBJ2-7
V: TRBV6-1
D: -
DNA: TGTGCCAGCAATATAGGAGGTACCAACTACGAGCAGTACTTC
CDR3: CASNIGGTNYEQYF

size: -
J: TRBJ2-7
V: TRBV6-5
D: -
DNA: TGTGCCAGCAGTCCAGGGGTTCTTCGACGCGAGCAGTACTTC
CDR3: CASSPGVLRREQYF

size: -
J: TRBJ1-6
V: TRBV6-1
D: TRBD1
DNA: TGTGCCAGCTCTTTATGGGGACAGGGGTCACCCCTCCACTTT
CDR3: CASSLWGQGSPLHF

size: once
J: TRBJ2-1
V: TRBV29-1
D: TRBD1
DNA: TGCAGCCCCCGGGGGACAGGGATATACAATGAGCAGTTCTTC
CDR3: CSPRGTGIYNEQFF

size: -
J: TRBJ2-5
V: TRBV2
D: TRBD2
DNA: TGTGCCAGCAGAAGTAGCGGGGACGAGACCCAGTACTTC
CDR3: CASRSSGDETQYF

size: -
J: TRBJ2-2
V: TRBV29-1
D: TRBD2
DNA: TGCAGCGCTCAGGGGCTAGCGGGGGGCACCGGGGAGCTGTTTTTT
CDR3: CSAQGLAGGTGELFF

size: -
J: TRBJ2-7
V: TRBV10-1
D: -
DNA: TGCGCCAGCAGTGAGGTGATGGGGCAGGACCTCTACGAGCAGTACTTC
CDR3: CASSEVMGQDLYEQYF

size: once
J: TRBJ1-1
V: TRBV5-1
D: -
DNA: TGCGCCAGCAGTTTACAGGATACTGAAGCTTTCTTT
CDR3: CASSLQDTEAFF

size: few
J: TRBJ2-7
V: TRBV6-5
D: TRBD2
DNA: TGTGCCAGCAGTTACGGCGGGGGGGGTTGGGAGCAGTACTTC
CDR3: CASSYGGGGWEQYF

size: -
J: TRBJ2-7
V: TRBV7-3
D: -
DNA: TGTGCCAGCAGCTTATCGGGGGGCCTTTTCTACGAGCAGTACTTC
CDR3: CASSLSGGLFYEQYF

size: -
J: TRBJ1-4
V: TRBV2
D: TRBD1
DNA: TGTGCCACCCTTGGGACAGACAATGAAAAACTGTTTTTT
CDR3: CATLGTDNEKLFF

size: -
J: TRBJ1-1
V: TRBV27
D: TRBD1
DNA: TGTGCCAGCAGTTCCTACAGGGGGAACACTGAAGCTTTCTTT
CDR3: CASSSYRGNTEAFF

size: -
J: TRBJ2-3
V: TRBV5-1
D: -
DNA: TGCGCCAGCTGGGGGGGGCAGGGCACAGATACGCAGTATTTT
CDR3: CASWGGQGTDTQYF

size: -
J: TRBJ1-1
V: TRBV27
D: TRBD1
DNA: TGTGCCAGCAGTTCAGGGGGCGGCACTGAAGCTTTCTTT
CDR3: CASSSGGGTEAFF

size: -
J: TRBJ2-3
V: TRBV7-6
D: -
DNA: TGTGCCAGCAGCTTAGTGATAGCGGATACGCAGTATTTT
CDR3: CASSLVIADTQYF

size: -
J: TRBJ2-1
V: TRBV7-9
D: -
DNA: TGTGCCAGCAGCTTAGGAGGGATCTACAATGAGCAGTTCTTC
CDR3: CASSLGGIYNEQFF

size: once
J: TRBJ1-5
V: TRBV6-1
D: TRBD1
DNA: TGTGCCAGCAGCTTAGACAGGGCCGGCAATCAGCCCCAGCATTTT
CDR3: CASSLDRAGNQPQHF

size: -
J: TRBJ2-1
V: TRBV5-1
D: TRBD2
DNA: TGCGCCAGCAGCTCCCTTACGGGGGGGGATTCCAATGAGCAGTTCTTC
CDR3: CASSSLTGGDSNEQFF

size: -
J: TRBJ2-3
V: TRBV7-3
D: TRBD2
DNA: TGTGCCAGCAGCCAACTCGGCGGGGGAACAGATACGCAGTATTTT
CDR3: CASSQLGGGTDTQYF

size: once
J: TRBJ2-7
V: TRBV11-2
D: -
DNA: TGTGCCAGCAGCGCCAATACAGGGTTAGGCTACGAGCAGTACTTC
CDR3: CASSANTGLGYEQYF

size: -
J: TRBJ1-2
V: TRBV21-1
D: -
DNA: TGTGCCAGCAGCAAAGCCCGGCGGGACGGGGGGCAGAACTATGGCTACACCTTC
CDR3: CASSKARRDGGQNYGYTF

size: -
J: TRBJ1-1
V: TRBV27
D: TRBD1
DNA: TGTGCCAGCAGTTTCAGGGGGACTAACACTGAAGCTTTCTTT
CDR3: CASSFRGTNTEAFF

size: -
J: TRBJ1-1
V: TRBV18
D: -
DNA: TGTGCCAGCTCACCCGGGGGAGACACTGAAGCTTTCTTT
CDR3: CASSPGGDTEAFF

size: -
J: TRBJ2-3
V: TRBV4-1
D: -
DNA: TGCGCCAGCAGCCAAGATCGGCAGGGCCTCACAGATACGCAGTATTTT
CDR3: CASSQDRQGLTDTQYF

size: few
J: TRBJ1-2
V: TRBV15
D: TRBD1
DNA: TGTGCCACCAGCTTCTGGACAGGGAACTATGGCTACACCTTC
CDR3: CATSFWTGNYGYTF

size: once
J: TRBJ2-5
V: TRBV7-9
D: -
DNA: TGTGCCAGCAGTCGTAGCGTCGAGACCCAGTACTTC
CDR3: CASSRSVETQYF

size: -
J: TRBJ2-1
V: TRBV11-3
D: TRBD2
DNA: TGTGCCAGCAGCGGGTGGGGGGGCAATGAGCAGTTCTTC
CDR3: CASSGWGGNEQFF

size: -
J: TRBJ1-4
V: TRBV13
D: TRBD1
DNA: TGTGCCAGCAGCTCGGGACAGGGCTTACAAAAACTGTTTTTT
CDR3: CASSSGQGLQKLFF

size: -
J: TRBJ2-5
V: TRBV6-6
D: -
DNA: TGTGCCAGCAGCGGGGATAAAGCGGAGACCCAGTACTTC
CDR3: CASSGDKAETQYF

size: -
J: TRBJ1-1
V: TRBV6-1
D: -
DNA: TGTGCCAGCAAGACACAGGTTGAAGCTTTCTTT
CDR3: CASKTQVEAFF

size: -
J: TRBJ2-2
V: TRBV7-8
D: -
DNA: TGTGCCAGCAGCCCGGCTGAGGGCCCGTTTCACACCGGGGAGCTGTTTTTT
CDR3: CASSPAEGPFHTGELFF

size: -
J: TRBJ2-2
V: TRBV6-4
D: -
DNA: TGTGCCAGTGCGACTCAGATAGGCGGGGAGCTGTTTTTT
CDR3: CASATQIGGELFF

size: -
J: TRBJ1-1
V: TRBV7-9
D: TRBD1
DNA: TGTGCCAGCAGCTTCCGAAGACAGGGTCCCCCTGAAGCTTTCTTT
CDR3: CASSFRRQGPPEAFF

size: -
J: TRBJ2-2
V: TRBV5-1
D: -
DNA: TGCGCCAGCAGCTTGGGAGGGACGAACACCGGGGAGCTGTTTTTT
CDR3: CASSLGGTNTGELFF

size: once
J: TRBJ2-3
V: TRBV2
D: -
DNA: TGTGCCAGCAGTGGGACAGCAAATACGCAGTATTTT
CDR3: CASSGTANTQYF

size: -
J: TRBJ2-3
V: TRBV9
D: -
DNA: TGTGCCAGCAGCACCCCTGAGGGACATAGCACAGATACGCAGTATTTT
CDR3: CASSTPEGHSTDTQYF

size: medium-sized
J: TRBJ2-7
V: TRBV19
D: -
DNA: TGTGCCAGTAGTATAGCAGACGGGGACGAGCAGTACTTC
CDR3: CASSIADGDEQYF

size: -
J: TRBJ1-6
V: TRBV13
D: TRBD1
DNA: TGTGCCAGCAGCTTCTCGACAGGGCTTAATTCACCCCTCCACTTT
CDR3: CASSFSTGLNSPLHF

size: -
J: TRBJ2-3
V: TRBV7-9
D: TRBD2
DNA: TGTTCCAGCAGGGGGACTAGCGGGGGGAGGCACACAGATACGCAGTATTTT
CDR3: CSSRGTSGGRHTDTQYF

size: few
J: TRBJ2-3
V: TRBV7-6
D: TRBD1
DNA: TGTGCCAGCAGCTTAATGGCAGGGGGCAGGAATACGCAGTATTTT
CDR3: CASSLMAGGRNTQYF

size: -
J: TRBJ1-4
V: TRBV10-1
D: TRBD1
DNA: TGCGCCAGCAGTGGGCGGGACAGCCATGAAAAACTGTTTTTT
CDR3: CASSGRDSHEKLFF

size: once
J: TRBJ2-6
V: TRBV7-8
D: TRBD1
DNA: TGTGCCAGCAGCCCACGTCCGGGACAGTTAGACTCTGGGGCCAACGTCCTGACTTTC
CDR3: CASSPRPGQLDSGANVLTF

size: few
J: TRBJ2-1
V: TRBV28
D: -
DNA: TGTGCCAGCAGCGAACCCTCTGAGGCATTCTTC
CDR3: CASSEPSEAFF

size: -
J: TRBJ2-1
V: TRBV5-5
D: -
DNA: TGTGCCAGCAGCGGCGGTCCCAGCTCCTACAATGAGCAGTTCTTC
CDR3: CASSGGPSSYNEQFF

size: -
J: TRBJ1-5
V: TRBV4-1
D: -
DNA: TGCGCCGCAGGGGCTAACATGGGACGAGGTCGGCCCCAGCATTTT
CDR3: CAAGANMGRGRPQHF

size: -
J: TRBJ2-7
V: TRBV25-1
D: TRBD1
DNA: TGTGCCAGCAGTGATCAAACCGGGACAGGTTCCTACGAGCAGTACTTC
CDR3: CASSDQTGTGSYEQYF

size: few
J: TRBJ1-6
V: TRBV4-2
D: -
DNA: TGTGCCAGCAGCCAAGATTCTCGTGGCTCACCCCTCCACTTT
CDR3: CASSQDSRGSPLHF

size: -
J: TRBJ2-1
V: TRBV7-9
D: -
DNA: TGTGCCAGCAGCTTAGCGGGACAAGCCAATGAGCAGTTCTTC
CDR3: CASSLAGQANEQFF

size: -
J: TRBJ2-7
V: TRBV5-1
D: TRBD1
DNA: TGCGCCAGCAGCTCCACCGACAGGGAAAACAACGAGCAGTACTTC
CDR3: CASSSTDRENNEQYF

size: -
J: TRBJ2-7
V: TRBV7-9
D: -
DNA: TGTGCCAGCAGCTTATCTTTAACGGGCGAGCAGTACTTC
CDR3: CASSLSLTGEQYF

size: -
J: TRBJ2-3
V: TRBV5-6
D: TRBD1
DNA: TGTGCCAGCAGCTCCGGACAGGGACCAGATACGCAGTATTTT
CDR3: CASSSGQGPDTQYF

size: medium-sized
J: TRBJ2-5
V: TRBV25-1
D: -
DNA: TGTGCCAGCAGGCCAATGACGGAGAGAGAGACCCAGTACTTC
CDR3: CASRPMTERETQYF